The 30 T cell receptor beta chains reported below all come from one sample, sequenced in a study of shared clonotypes between healthy human individuals (dated by TCRdb to about 2020). Library preparation employed the immunoSEQ multiplex PCR assay. Here the immuneACCESS table is served through TCRdb, limited to in-frame sequences with V and J called. Missing clones are a known gap in these copies; in checked studies unresolved V genes cover under half, and the rest lacks a known reason. The table for this sample lists 150,000 to 200,000 clones; 90% to 95% of them were counted only once. The biggest ten clones account for approximately 0.07% of the sample. The specimen sequenced was naive CD4+ T cells sorted from blood. The cell subset or site label here, explained by the study, means: CD45RA+ positively selected. These receptors came from a woman in her 30s in good health.

The gene calls are TRBV5-5 and TRBJ2-7, with D maybe TRBD1 (5 bases). The germline V and J ends were trimmed by 5 bases and 2 bases, with 11 bases remaining between them. The CDR3 is 13 residues long. The germline CDR1 and CDR2 sequences are SGHKS and YYEKEE (reference sequence). The CDR3 bases are TGTGCCAGCAGTCCAGACAGCCCCTACGAGCAGTACTTC. Its protein is CASSPDSPYEQYF.

V usage is TRBV5-1 and J usage is TRBJ2-7; 7 bases are shared with TRBD1. From germline, CDR1 is SGHRS and CDR2 YFSETQ. This CDR3 is 16 amino acids long. The junction had 9 bases not matched to a gene; V was cut back by 0 bases and J by 3 bases. CDR3 residues: CASSLGVGGEIYEQYF. The CDR3 bases are TGCGCCAGCAGCTTGGGTGTAGGGGGCGAGATCTACGAGCAGTACTTC.

The V call is TRBV7-2, the J call TRBJ2-3; possible D gene TRBD2, 5 bases. The CDR3 is 14 residues long. Trimming took off 4 bases at V and 3 bases at J, with 11 bases between the two ends. Germline assignment: CDR1 SGHTA and CDR2 FQGNSA. CDR3 amino acids: CASSSEVATDTQYF. The CDR3 DNA sequence: TGTGCCAGCAGCTCGGAGGTGGCAACAGATACGCAGTATTTT.

This chain connects TRBV7-9 to TRBJ2-7; tentative D call: TRBD1 (8 bases). Deletions cut 2 bases from V and 4 bases from J, with 18 bases between. The CDR3 length is 16 residues. CDR1 is SEHNR and CDR2 is FQNEAQ in the germline V gene (reference sequence). CDR3: CASSLPNTGGDYEQYF. The CDR3 DNA sequence: TGTGCCAGCAGCTTACCCAATACAGGGGGGGATTACGAGCAGTACTTC. The variable domain in full, with the rest retrieved from reference TRBV7-9 and TRBJ2-7, is DTGVSQNPRHKITKRGQNVTFRCDPISEHNRLYWYRQTLGQGPEFLTYFQNEAQLEKSRLLSDRFSAERPKGSFSTLEIQRTEQGDSAMYLCASSLPNTGGDYEQYFGPGTRLTVT.

The chain recombines TRBV18 with TRBJ2-7; perhaps TRBD1 as D (5 bases). Deletions cut 2 bases from V and 0 bases from J, with 11 bases between. This CDR3 comprises 15 residues. Per germline, CDR1 KGHSH and CDR2 LQKENI. Written as DNA, the CDR3 is TGTGCCAGCTCACCAACAGGTCTTTCCTCCTACGAGCAGTACTTC. This codes for CASSPTGLSSYEQYF. The full variable domain, its missing parts supplied by reference TRBV18 and TRBJ2-7, is NAGVMQNPRHLVRRRGQEARLRCSPMKGHSHVYWYRQLPEEGLKFMVYLQKENIIDESGMPKERFSAEFPKEGPSILRIQQVVRGDSAAYFCASSPTGLSSYEQYFGPGTRLTVT.

The genes are TRBV10-2 and TRBJ1-5; 7 bases map to TRBD1. Germline-derived CDR1 and CDR2 are WSHSY and SAAADI. This CDR3 region has 16 residues. The V and J ends lost 8 bases and 4 bases, in that order; junction bases with no gene match: 14. The CDR3 DNA follows: TGCGCCAGCCTAGACACACGACAGGGTGGAAATCAGCCCCAGCATTTT. This codes for CASLDTRQGGNQPQHF.

The chain is built from TRBV19 and TRBJ1-5; a weak D match, TRBD1 (5 bases). The CDR3 is 12 amino acids. Between the trimmed V and J ends, which lost 5 bases and 13 bases, there was a span of 15 bases. Looked up from germline, CDR1 is LNHDA and CDR2 is SQIVND (reference sequence). Written as DNA, the CDR3 is TGTGCCAGTAGTGTGAATGGAGGGGCGCAGCATTTT. This translates into CASSVNGGAQHF.

Concerning this clone itself: Within the sample, other DNA sequences also encode this same CDR3. CDR3 region: CASSSPGNEQYF. CDR3 in DNA: TGTGCCAGCAGTTCCCCAGGAAACGAGCAGTACTTC. This rearrangement joins TRBV28 to TRBJ2-5; D call uncertain. The J call may be wrong; the DNA end is better matched by TRBJ2-7. The length of the CDR3 is 12 residues. The germline V gene has CDR1 MDHEN and CDR2 SYDVKM.

This chain links TRBV2 with TRBJ2-5, with no clear D. The V and J ends lost 1 base and 5 bases respectively, with 5 bases between them. CDR3 size: 12 residues. Germline CDR1 and CDR2: SNHLY and FYNNEI. The CDR3: CASSEGIETQYF. CDR3 nucleotide sequence: TGTGCCAGCAGTGAAGGAATCGAGACCCAGTACTTC.

The CDR3 nucleotides are TGTGCCAGCAGCTTAGGGGGGAACACTGAAGCTTTCTTT. It yields the protein CASSLGGNTEAFF. The rearrangement links TRBV11-2 to TRBJ1-1; D not certain. The germline V gene encodes CDR1 SGHAT and CDR2 FQNNGV. Deletions cut 1 base from V and 1 base from J, with 4 bases between. The CDR3 spans 13 residues. The whole variable domain, remainder taken from reference TRBV11-2 and TRBJ1-1, is EAGVAQSPRYKIIEKRQSVAFWCNPISGHATLYWYQQILGQGPKLLIQFQNNGVVDDSQLPKDRFSAERLKGVDSTLKIQPAKLEDSAVYLCASSLGGNTEAFFGQGTRLTVV.

This clone was recorded once. The junction does not match germline at one end; this may be a read error. The chain uses TRBV20-1 and TRBJ1-2; a possible D gene is TRBD1 (6 bases). The length of the CDR3 is 10 residues. Germline-derived CDR1 and CDR2 are DFQATT and SNEGSKA (reference sequence). The DNA for the CDR3 is TGCGGCGCCGAGGGGGTTCCACCCTCCTTC. Protein sequence: CGAEGVPPSF.

The rearrangement joins TRBV6-1 to TRBJ2-5; perhaps TRBD1 as D (6 bases). Germline V gene lookup returns CDR1 MNHNS and CDR2 SASEGT. The V end lost 6 bases, the J end lost 4 bases, and 12 bases lay between the germline ends. The CDR3 is made up of 13 amino acids. DNA for the CDR3: TGTGCCAGCAGGGATACAGGGTTAGAGACCCAGTACTTC. This sequence encodes CASRDTGLETQYF.

This clone was detected once. J is TRBJ1-1 and V is TRBV18; TRBD1 agrees at 7 bases. Germline loops: CDR1 KGHSH, CDR2 LQKENI. The V and J ends lost 2 bases and 7 bases, in that order; junction bases with no gene match: 7. This CDR3 has 14 amino acids. The CDR3 loop is CASSPGTAGFEAFF. DNA for the CDR3: TGTGCCAGCTCACCAGGGACAGCCGGATTTGAAGCTTTCTTT.

The rearrangement links TRBV19 to TRBJ1-4; 10 bases align to TRBD1. The CDR3 totals 15 residues. Germline V CDR1 and CDR2: LNHDA, SQIVND (reference sequence). J gave up 7 bases and V 7 bases, and 9 bases lay outside the gene matches. In DNA, the CDR3 is TGTGCCAGTATTTCTACCGGGACAGGGGTTGAAAAACTGTTTTTT. Translating it yields CASISTGTGVEKLFF.

The chain recombines TRBV28 with TRBJ1-3, with 10 bases identical to TRBD1. Germline values: CDR1 MDHEN, CDR2 SYDVKM. CDR3 length: 15 residues. V was clipped by 5 bases and J by 2 bases; unmatched bases: 3. The DNA for the CDR3 is TGTGCCAGCAGTCCCGGGACAGGGGCTGGAAACACCATATATTTT. Translated, it gives CASSPGTGAGNTIYF.

The chain employs TRBV2 and TRBJ2-6; TRBD1 is a possible D gene (5 bases). Germline V gene lookup returns CDR1 SNHLY and CDR2 FYNNEI. With 3 bases removed from V and 2 bases from J, the gap between germline ends came to 11 bases. CDR3 length equals 16 residues. The CDR3 is CASSEFRGPGANVLTF. CDR3 nucleotide sequence: TGTGCCAGCAGTGAGTTTAGGGGCCCTGGGGCCAACGTCCTGACTTTC.

This rearrangement joins TRBV28 to TRBJ2-2; D is perhaps TRBD2 (6 bases). CDR1 is MDHEN and CDR2 is SYDVKM in the germline V gene. Trimming cost V 2 bases and J 0 bases, with 7 bases left between them. The CDR3 totals 15 residues. CDR3 DNA: TGTGCCAGCAGTTTAACTAGCCCGAACACCGGGGAGCTGTTTTTT. This translates into CASSLTSPNTGELFF.

The chain uses TRBV7-2 and TRBJ2-3; D perhaps matches TRBD1 (6 bases). CDR3 length equals 14 residues. Trimming cost V 3 bases and J 0 bases, with 7 bases left between them. CDR1 is SGHTA and CDR2 is FQGNSA in the germline V gene. The CDR3 DNA is TGTGCCAGCAGCTTGCAGGGGAGCACAGATACGCAGTATTTT. Translation: CASSLQGSTDTQYF.

This sequence joins TRBV30 and TRBJ2-7; D is unresolved. The CDR3 has 12 amino acids. Germline V CDR1 and CDR2: GTSNPN, SVGIG (reference sequence). The V gene lost 3 bases and the J gene lost 2 bases, with 8 bases spanning the gap. The CDR3 sequence is CAWSRAPYEQYF. The CDR3 nucleotides are TGTGCCTGGAGCCGGGCCCCCTACGAGCAGTACTTC.

This clone was found once. DNA for the CDR3: TGTGCCACCAGCAGAGATGGCGGCAGCCTTCGCGAAAAACTGTTTTTT. This translates into CATSRDGGSLREKLFF. J is TRBJ1-4 and V is TRBV15; D ambiguous. The germline V gene has CDR1 LNHNV and CDR2 YYDKDF (reference sequence). The CDR3 covers 16 residues. With 0 bases removed from V and 8 bases from J, the gap between germline ends came to 16 bases.

Only one count was recorded for this clone. The V call is TRBV19, the J call TRBJ1-6; 10 positions agree with TRBD1. The CDR3 has 15 residues. After removal of 4 bases from V and 7 bases from J, the junction contained 4 bases not matched to a gene. Germline CDR1 is LNHDA and CDR2 is SQIVND (reference sequence). Here the CDR3 reads CASSTGQGSNSPLHF. The CDR3 nucleotides are TGTGCCAGTAGTACGGGACAGGGGTCGAATTCACCCCTCCACTTT. Complete variable domain (other parts from reference TRBV19 and TRBJ1-6): DGGITQSPKYLFRKEGQNVTLSCEQNLNHDAMYWYRQDPGQGLRLIYYSQIVNDFQKGDIAEGYSVSREKKESFPLTVTSAQKNPTAFYLCASSTGQGSNSPLHFGNGTRLTVT.

The J gene is TRBJ2-6, the V gene TRBV7-2; D may be TRBD1 (6 bases). V was clipped by 5 bases and J by 2 bases, with 7 bases between them. This CDR3 comprises 14 residues. Germline V CDR1 and CDR2: SGHTA, FQGNSA. The CDR3 spells CASSQGPGANVLTF. CDR3 DNA sequence: TGTGCCAGCAGCCAGGGGCCTGGGGCCAACGTCCTGACTTTC.

This chain joins TRBV21-1 and TRBJ2-5; the DNA was not used to check the table's D call, TRBD2. The J call may be mistaken, given a closer DNA end match to TRBJ2-7. TRBV21-1 is recorded as a pseudogene. The CDR3 is 10 amino acids. CDR3 amino acids: CASSTPEQYF. CDR3 sequence (DNA): TGTGCCAGCAGCACCCCCGAGCAGTACTTC.

This chain's CDR3 is CASRGGRSYEQYF. In nucleotides, the CDR3 is TGTGCCAGCAGGGGCGGGAGGTCTTACGAGCAGTACTTC. The chain recombines TRBV27 with TRBJ2-5; 8 nucleotides agree with TRBD2. Gene TRBJ2-7 matches the end of the DNA better, so the J call may be wrong. The CDR3 has 13 residues. Germline V lookup: CDR1 MNHEY, CDR2 SMNVEV (reference sequence).

The V gene is TRBV5-6, the J gene TRBJ2-3, with 7 bases aligning to TRBD2. Germline CDR1 and CDR2: SGHDT and YYEEEE. The CDR3 has 15 residues. V lost 1 base, J lost 4 bases, and 6 bases stayed unmatched. CDR3 DNA: TGTGCCAGCAGCTTGTGGCGGGAGAACTCAGATACGCAGTATTTT. Protein product: CASSLWRENSDTQYF.

The chain is built from TRBV6-5 and TRBJ2-6; D gene uncertain. The ends were cut back, 0 bases at V and 4 bases at J, with 4 bases in the middle. Germline CDR1 reads MNHEY; CDR2 reads SVGAGI. The CDR3 runs 14 residues. Here the CDR3 DNA reads TGTGCCAGCAGTTACTCGCACGGGGCCAACGTCCTGACTTTC. Amino acid sequence: CASSYSHGANVLTF.

This CDR3 reads CASSQLGEGQPQHF. The CDR3 coding sequence is TGTGCCAGCAGCCAACTAGGGGAGGGTCAGCCCCAGCATTTT. V and J are TRBV7-9 and TRBJ1-5; D may be TRBD1 (5 bases). The CDR3 spans 14 residues. The germline V and J ends were trimmed by 5 bases and 6 bases, with 14 bases remaining between them. From germline, CDR1 is SEHNR and CDR2 FQNEAQ (reference sequence). The full variable domain, rest sourced from reference TRBV7-9 and TRBJ1-5, is DTGVSQNPRHKITKRGQNVTFRCDPISEHNRLYWYRQTLGQGPEFLTYFQNEAQLEKSRLLSDRFSAERPKGSFSTLEIQRTEQGDSAMYLCASSQLGEGQPQHFGDGTRLSIL.

The CDR3 protein is CASSQGPWDRVDYEQYF. CDR3 DNA sequence: TGCGCCAGCAGCCAAGGACCCTGGGACAGGGTGGACTACGAGCAGTACTTC. This chain joins TRBV4-1 and TRBJ2-7; TRBD1 matches 9 bases. V shed 1 base and J 3 bases; nucleotides not matched to a gene: 10. This CDR3 is 17 amino acids long. Germline CDR1 is MGHRA and CDR2 is YSYEKL.

The chain carries TRBV6-1 and TRBJ2-5; D gene uncertain. This CDR3 contains 14 residues. Germline V gene sequence: CDR1 MNHNS, CDR2 SASEGT. V was clipped by 7 bases and J by 2 bases, with 14 bases between them. The chain's CDR3 is CASTLNQYQETQYF. The CDR3 bases are TGTGCCAGCACCCTGAACCAGTATCAAGAGACCCAGTACTTC.

The genes are TRBV4-1 and TRBJ2-1; TRBD2 agrees at 7 bases. Germline V gives CDR1 MGHRA, CDR2 YSYEKL. The CDR3 is made up of 15 amino acids. Trimming took 0 bases from V and 5 from J; bases not matched to a gene: 4. CDR3 sequence: CASSQEAGAHNEQFF. CDR3 DNA: TGCGCCAGCAGCCAAGAGGCGGGAGCCCACAATGAGCAGTTCTTC.